These 20 T cell receptor beta chains came from one sample sequenced in a study of blood T cell repertoires in COVID-19. This table comes from immunoSEQ multiplex PCR, and its TCRdb copy is limited to in-frame clones, with some not included. The sample carries about 120,000 clones, roughly four fifths recorded once. The sequencing sample was made of peripheral blood. The source is a woman aged 55-70 years with acute or convalescent COVID-19.

This clone came up a few times. This rearrangement joins TRBV5-4 to TRBJ1-1; 7 bases line up with TRBD1. Germline V CDR1 and CDR2: SGHNT, YYREEE (reference sequence). CDR3 size: 14 residues. The V segment lost 4 bases and the J segment 4 bases; nucleotides outside the gene matches: 7. The CDR3 protein is CASSTQGQFTEAFF. DNA for the CDR3: TGTGCCAGCAGCACCCAGGGACAGTTCACTGAAGCTTTCTTT.

The chain is built from TRBV11-3 and TRBJ2-5; a possible D gene is TRBD2 (5 bases). The germline V gene has CDR1 SGHNT and CDR2 YENEEA. V was clipped by 2 bases and J by 1 base, with 11 bases between them. This CDR3 is built from 15 residues. The CDR3 DNA sequence: TGTGCCAGCAGCTTAAGTTTCGGGGTCCAAGAGACCCAGTACTTC. Translated, it gives CASSLSFGVQETQYF. Looking up the rest from reference TRBV11-3 and TRBJ2-5 gives the full variable domain: EAGVVQSPRYKIIEKKQPVAFWCNPISGHNTLYWYLQNLGQGPELLIRYENEEAVDDSQLPKDRFSAERLKGVDSTLKIQPAELGDSAVYLCASSLSFGVQETQYFGPGTRLLVL.

The genes are TRBV19 and TRBJ2-5; 10 bases line up with TRBD1. Looked up from germline, CDR1 is LNHDA and CDR2 is SQIVND (reference sequence). J lost 4 bases, V lost 4 bases, and 3 bases had no gene match. The CDR3 spans 14 residues. In nucleotides, the CDR3 is TGTGCCAGTAGTACCGGGACAGGGGCAGAGACCCAGTACTTC. Encoded protein: CASSTGTGAETQYF.

As for this clone: At the DNA level, this CDR3 is encoded by other sequences in the same sample as well. V usage is TRBV6-5 and J usage is TRBJ1-2; TRBD1 aligns across 8 bases. The length of the CDR3 is 16 residues. J was trimmed by 5 bases and V by 3 bases; bases with no gene match: 11. From germline, CDR1 is MNHEY and CDR2 SVGAGI. The CDR3 protein is CASSYSGTGAYYGYTF. The CDR3 DNA follows: TGTGCCAGCAGTTATTCCGGGACAGGAGCATATTATGGCTACACCTTC.

The chain couples TRBV6-5 to TRBJ2-7; D ambiguous. The CDR3 consists of 14 residues. Trimming left V 2 bases short and J 3 bases short, with 11 bases between. The germline CDR1 and CDR2 sequences are MNHEY and SVGAGI. CDR3 DNA sequence: TGTGCCAGCAGTTACGATTTGGCTTTCTACGAGCAGTACTTC. Protein product: CASSYDLAFYEQYF.

J is TRBJ2-1 and V is TRBV28; TRBD2 aligns across 10 bases. The CDR3 is made up of 15 amino acids. The germline V gene encodes CDR1 MDHEN and CDR2 SYDVKM. Unmatched junction bases numbered 6, after V lost 7 bases and J lost 3 bases. CDR3 sequence (DNA): TGTGCCAGCACCGCCCGGACTAGCGGCTACAATGAGCAGTTCTTC. Amino acids: CASTARTSGYNEQFF. The full variable domain, in which reference TRBV28 and TRBJ2-1 provide the parts outside the CDR3, is DVKVTQSSRYLVKRTGEKVFLECVQDMDHENMFWYRQDPGLGLRLIYFSYDVKMKEKGDIPEGYSVSREKKERFSLILESASTNQTSMYLCASTARTSGYNEQFFGPGTRLTVL.

The chain has TRBV5-5 and TRBJ1-1; D is possibly TRBD1 (6 bases). The germline V and J ends were trimmed by 1 base and 1 base, with 14 bases remaining between them. This CDR3 is built from 16 residues. Germline loops: CDR1 SGHKS, CDR2 YYEKEE (reference sequence). CDR3 DNA sequence: TGTGCCAGCAGCTTGAGGTTGGTAGGGGGGAACACTGAAGCTTTCTTT. Amino acid sequence: CASSLRLVGGNTEAFF.

The rearrangement joins TRBV4-1 to TRBJ2-3; tentatively, D is TRBD1 (6 bases). Looked up from germline, CDR1 is MGHRA and CDR2 is YSYEKL. The CDR3 totals 15 residues. Trimming took off 1 base at V and 2 bases at J, with 10 bases between the two ends. The CDR3 reads CASSQVQGNTDTQYF. The DNA of the CDR3 is TGCGCCAGCAGCCAAGTACAGGGAAACACAGATACGCAGTATTTT.

The rearrangement uses TRBV27 and TRBJ1-1, with 7 bases fitting TRBD1. After removal of 5 bases from V and 5 bases from J, the junction contained 5 bases not matched to a gene. Germline V gives CDR1 MNHEY, CDR2 SMNVEV (reference sequence). The CDR3 is 13 amino acids. The CDR3 nucleotides read TGTGCCAGCAGTCGACAGGGATGGACTGAAGCTTTCTTT. This codes for CASSRQGWTEAFF.

This clone came up a few times. This chain uses TRBV16 with TRBJ1-5; D uncertain. CDR3 length equals 14 residues. The ends were cut back, 2 bases at V and 2 bases at J, with 7 bases in the middle. The V gene's germline CDR1 is KGHSY and CDR2 FQNENV. CDR3 nucleotides: TGTGCCAGCAGCCAAGAGGTACGCAATCAGCCCCAGCATTTT. Its translation: CASSQEVRNQPQHF.

CDR3 sequence (DNA): TGTGCCTGGGCCGGGACAGCAAGTCTAGCCCTCCACTTT. This codes for CAWAGTASLALHF. V usage is TRBV30 and J usage is TRBJ1-6, with 7 bases identical to TRBD1. With 5 bases clipped from V and 14 bases from J, the junction kept 12 bases outside the gene matches. This CDR3 comprises 13 residues. Germline V gene data show CDR1 as GTSNPN and CDR2 as SVGIG (reference sequence).

The V and J genes are TRBV29-1 and TRBJ2-4; D remains ambiguous. There are 14 residues in the CDR3. Trimming took 2 bases from V and 3 from J, leaving 11 bases between them. Germline V gives CDR1 SQVTM, CDR2 ANQGSEA. The CDR3 DNA follows: TGCAGCGTTGAACATAGTACTGGCAAAAACATTCAGTACTTC. This codes for CSVEHSTGKNIQYF.

J is TRBJ2-3 and V is TRBV7-8; tentative D call: TRBD1 (6 bases). CDR1 and CDR2 (germline): SGHVS, FQNEAQ. This CDR3 has 14 amino acids. V lost 5 bases and J lost 5, with 14 bases in between. Written as DNA, the CDR3 is TGTGCCAGCAGCCGTCGACAGGAGGAAGATACGCAGTATTTT. This sequence encodes CASSRRQEEDTQYF.

This clone has more than one count but fewer than ten. V is TRBV18 and J is TRBJ1-3, with D perhaps matching TRBD1 (6 bases). The ends were cut back, 6 bases at V and 4 bases at J, with 13 bases in the middle. This CDR3 is built from 14 residues. Germline CDR1 KGHSH, CDR2 LQKENI. The CDR3 DNA reads as TGTGCCAGCTCCCTCGGACAGTCGGGAAACACCATATATTTT. Translating gives CASSLGQSGNTIYF.

The rearrangement links TRBV27 to TRBJ1-5; D gene ambiguous. Trimming removed 4 bases at V and 5 bases at J, with 12 bases between. This CDR3 region has 14 residues. Germline V lookup: CDR1 MNHEY, CDR2 SMNVEV (reference sequence). CDR3 sequence reads: CASSSQANDQPQHF. CDR3 in DNA: TGTGCCAGCAGTTCGCAGGCGAACGATCAGCCCCAGCATTTT.

The V and J genes are TRBV6-2 or TRBV6-3 and TRBJ1-1; D is uncertain. The germline V gene encodes CDR1 MNHEY and CDR2 SVGEGT. This CDR3 comprises 18 residues. The germline V and J ends were trimmed by 0 bases and 1 base, with 18 bases remaining between them. The CDR3 coding sequence is TGTGCCAGCAGTTACTCCACCCTCGAGGGCAGCAAGAACACTGAAGCTTTCTTT. Amino acid sequence: CASSYSTLEGSKNTEAFF.

The CDR3 protein is CATSDPTFGNGYTF. The CDR3, as DNA: TGTGCCACCAGTGACCCCACCTTCGGGAATGGCTACACCTTC. The chain is built from TRBV24-1 and TRBJ1-2; D uncertain. This CDR3 comprises 14 residues. CDR1 is KGHDR, CDR2 SFDVKD, per germline. Trimming took off 4 bases at V and 6 bases at J, with 14 bases between the two ends.

This clone was detected ten times or more. The chain combines TRBV30 with TRBJ1-5; no definite D call. The CDR3 covers 11 residues. The ends were cut back, 5 bases at V and 8 bases at J, with 10 bases in the middle. Germline-derived CDR1 and CDR2 are GTSNPN and SVGIG (reference sequence). The CDR3 region is CAWGEEKPQHF. As DNA, the CDR3 is TGTGCCTGGGGCGAGGAGAAGCCCCAGCATTTT. The full variable domain, completed using reference TRBV30 and TRBJ1-5, is SQTIHQWPATLVQPVGSPLSLECTVEGTSNPNLYWYRQAAGRGLQLLFYSVGIGQISSEVPQNLSASRPQDRQFILSSKKLLLSDSGFYLCAWGEEKPQHFGDGTRLSIL.

CDR3 sequence reads: CASSLNRAGTNEKLFF. CDR3 DNA sequence: TGTGCCAGCAGCTTAAACAGGGCCGGGACGAATGAAAAACTGTTTTTT. The V and J genes are TRBV7-6 and TRBJ1-4; D perhaps matches TRBD1 (6 bases). Germline assignment: CDR1 SGHVS and CDR2 FNYEAQ. The germline V and J ends were trimmed by 2 bases and 5 bases, with 15 bases remaining between them. CDR3 length: 16 amino acids.

The gene calls are TRBV24-1 and TRBJ2-1; 9 nucleotides match TRBD1. V shed 7 bases and J 10 bases; nucleotides not matched to a gene: 7. Germline-derived CDR1 and CDR2 are KGHDR and SFDVKD. CDR3 length equals 13 residues. CDR3 residues: CATRQTGGDEQFF. The CDR3 bases are TGTGCCACCAGACAGACAGGGGGAGACGAGCAGTTCTTC.